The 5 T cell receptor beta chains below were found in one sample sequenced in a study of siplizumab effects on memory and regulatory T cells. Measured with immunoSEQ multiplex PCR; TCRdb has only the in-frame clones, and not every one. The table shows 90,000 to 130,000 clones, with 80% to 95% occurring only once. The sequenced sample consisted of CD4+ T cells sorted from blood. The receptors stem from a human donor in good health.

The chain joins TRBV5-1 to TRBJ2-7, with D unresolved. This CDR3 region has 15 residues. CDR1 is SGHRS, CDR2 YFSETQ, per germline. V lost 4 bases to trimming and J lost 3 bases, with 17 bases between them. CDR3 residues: CASSPSTATVYEQYF. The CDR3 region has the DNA TGCGCCAGCAGCCCATCAACCGCCACCGTCTACGAGCAGTACTTC.

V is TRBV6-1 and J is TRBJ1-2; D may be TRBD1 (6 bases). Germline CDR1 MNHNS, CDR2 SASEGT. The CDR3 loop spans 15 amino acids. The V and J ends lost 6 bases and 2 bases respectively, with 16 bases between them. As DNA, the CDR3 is TGTGCCAGCAGGGTACAGGGTTCGTCCAACTATGGCTACACCTTC. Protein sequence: CASRVQGSSNYGYTF.

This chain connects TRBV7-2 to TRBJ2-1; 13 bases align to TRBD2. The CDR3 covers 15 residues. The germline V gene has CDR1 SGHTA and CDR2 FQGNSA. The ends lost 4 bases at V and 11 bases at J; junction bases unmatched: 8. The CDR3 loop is CASSSRGLAGPQQFF. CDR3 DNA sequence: TGTGCCAGCAGCTCCCGGGGACTAGCGGGGCCTCAGCAGTTCTTC.

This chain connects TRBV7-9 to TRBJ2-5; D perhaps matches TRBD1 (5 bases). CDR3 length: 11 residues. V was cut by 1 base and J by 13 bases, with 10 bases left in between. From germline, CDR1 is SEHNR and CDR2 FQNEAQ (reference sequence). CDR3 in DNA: TGTGCCAGCAGCTTAGTACAGGAAAGGTACTTC. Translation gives CASSLVQERYF.

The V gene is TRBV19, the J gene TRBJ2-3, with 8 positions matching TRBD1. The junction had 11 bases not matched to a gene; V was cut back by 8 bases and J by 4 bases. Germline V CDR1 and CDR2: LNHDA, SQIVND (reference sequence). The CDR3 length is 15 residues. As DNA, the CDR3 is TGTGCCAGTTCGGACAGGGCGGTTCGGGCAGATACGCAGTATTTT. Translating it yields CASSDRAVRADTQYF.